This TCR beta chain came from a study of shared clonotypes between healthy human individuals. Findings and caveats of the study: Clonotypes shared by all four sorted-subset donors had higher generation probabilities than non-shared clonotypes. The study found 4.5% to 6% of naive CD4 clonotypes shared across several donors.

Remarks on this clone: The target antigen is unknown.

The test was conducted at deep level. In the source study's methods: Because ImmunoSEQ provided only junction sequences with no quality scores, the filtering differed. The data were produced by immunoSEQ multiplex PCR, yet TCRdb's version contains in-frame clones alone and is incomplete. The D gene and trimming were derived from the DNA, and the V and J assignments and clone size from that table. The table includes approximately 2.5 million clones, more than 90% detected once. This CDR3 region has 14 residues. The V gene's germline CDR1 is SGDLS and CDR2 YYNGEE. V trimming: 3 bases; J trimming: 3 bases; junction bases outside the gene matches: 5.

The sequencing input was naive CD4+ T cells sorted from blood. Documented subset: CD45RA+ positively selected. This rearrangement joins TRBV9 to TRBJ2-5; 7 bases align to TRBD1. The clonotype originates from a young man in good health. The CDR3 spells CASSGQGSKETQYF. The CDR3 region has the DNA TGTGCCAGCAGCGGACAGGGTTCTAAAGAGACCCAGTACTTC.